These 27 T cell receptor beta chains were sequenced from one sample in a study of shared clonotypes between healthy human individuals. Generated by immunoSEQ multiplex PCR, the TCRdb table keeps only in-frame clones and is missing some. The sample contains 550,000 to 700,000 clones, about three quarters of which appear only once. The sample taken for sequencing was memory CD4+ T cells sorted from blood. Subset of the sample: CD45RA-negative fraction. The receptors were sampled from a woman aged 25 to 39 in good health.

The rearrangement uses TRBV19 and TRBJ1-3; tentative D call: TRBD1 (5 bases). This CDR3 is 16 amino acids long. CDR1 is LNHDA, CDR2 SQIVND, per germline (reference sequence). Trimming took off 7 bases at V and 0 bases at J, with 16 bases between the two ends. The CDR3 region has the DNA TGTGCCAGTATGGACACCGGGCATTCCTCTGGAAACACCATATATTTT. Its translation: CASMDTGHSSGNTIYF.

This rearrangement joins TRBV5-1 to TRBJ2-1; tentative D call: TRBD2 (5 bases). Per germline, CDR1 SGHRS and CDR2 YFSETQ. The CDR3 runs 16 residues. The V end was cut by 2 bases, the J end by 0 bases, with 12 bases between. The CDR3 bases are TGCGCCAGCAGCTTTAATGCGAGGGTCTCCTACAATGAGCAGTTCTTC. As protein: CASSFNARVSYNEQFF.

Of note for this clone: Other nucleotide sequences in the sample specify the same CDR3. The chain combines TRBV10-1 with TRBJ2-3, with D unclear. This CDR3 has 12 amino acids. V was pared by 3 bases and J by 3 bases, with 4 bases between. CDR1 WNHNN and CDR2 SYGVQD come from the germline V gene (reference sequence). CDR3 sequence (DNA): TGCGCCAGCAGTGAAAGGACAGATACGCAGTATTTT. Residues: CASSERTDTQYF.

In the case of this clone: Distinct nucleotide sequences in the sample also encode this CDR3. In DNA, the CDR3 is TGTGCCAGTACAGCTAACTATGGCTACACCTTC. This sequence encodes CASTANYGYTF. The V and J genes are TRBV28 and TRBJ1-2; no definite D call. The CDR3 consists of 11 residues. The V gene's germline CDR1 is MDHEN and CDR2 SYDVKM. Trimming pared 9 bases from V and 0 bases from J, leaving 5 bases between.

The J gene is TRBJ2-5, the V gene TRBV7-9; the D is unclear. Gene TRBJ2-7 matches the end of the DNA better, so the J call may be wrong. Per germline, CDR1 SEHNR and CDR2 FQNEAQ (reference sequence). There are 13 residues in the CDR3. The chain's CDR3 is CASSRDMAYEQYF. The CDR3 region has the DNA TGTGCCAGCAGCCGCGACATGGCCTACGAGCAGTACTTC.

V is TRBV5-1 and J is TRBJ1-1, with a tentative D call TRBD1 (5 bases). The CDR3 runs 13 residues. The germline CDR1 and CDR2 sequences are SGHRS and YFSETQ. The germline V and J ends were trimmed by 0 bases and 11 bases, with 14 bases remaining between them. The CDR3 bases are TGCGCCAGCAGCTTGGGGCAGGGAGGTGATGCTTTCTTT. Translating it yields CASSLGQGGDAFF.

V is TRBV27 and J is TRBJ2-7; 13 bases are a match to TRBD2. V lost 6 bases, J lost 3 bases, and 8 bases stayed unmatched. The CDR3 runs to 16 residues. Germline assignment: CDR1 MNHEY and CDR2 SMNVEV (reference sequence). The CDR3 DNA is TGTGCCAGCAGGAGGAGTGGGACTAGCGGGATCTACGAGCAGTACTTC. This translates into CASRRSGTSGIYEQYF.

This chain joins TRBV5-4 and TRBJ2-7; TRBD2 matches 7 bases. J gave up 5 bases and V 5 bases, and 13 bases lay outside the gene matches. In germline, CDR1 is SGHNT, CDR2 YYREEE (reference sequence). CDR3 size: 15 residues. This chain's CDR3 is CASSPTAGAPHEQYF. The DNA for the CDR3 is TGTGCCAGCAGTCCTACTGCGGGAGCTCCCCACGAGCAGTACTTC.

The rearrangement joins TRBV2 to TRBJ2-5; a possible D gene is TRBD2 (5 bases). The J call may be mistaken, given a closer DNA end match to TRBJ2-7. The length of the CDR3 is 13 residues. The germline CDR1 and CDR2 sequences are SNHLY and FYNNEI. CDR3: CASRRGNSDEQYF. CDR3 nucleotides: TGTGCCAGCAGGAGAGGGAATTCGGACGAGCAGTACTTC.

The genes are TRBV30 and TRBJ2-2, with D unclear. Germline lookup yields CDR1 GTSNPN and CDR2 SVGIG (reference sequence). The CDR3 covers 14 residues. V was clipped by 1 base and J by 0 bases, with 6 bases between them. The CDR3 here is CAWSGPANTGELFF. CDR3 in DNA: TGTGCCTGGAGTGGTCCGGCGAACACCGGGGAGCTGTTTTTT.

This clone came up once. This chain joins TRBV6-5 and TRBJ2-3; weak D call: TRBD2 (5 bases). Trimming took off 5 bases at V and 4 bases at J, with 7 bases between the two ends. Germline-derived CDR1 and CDR2 are MNHEY and SVGAGI. The CDR3 sequence is 12 residues long. CDR3 in amino acids: CASSTSSDTQYF. As DNA, the CDR3 is TGTGCCAGCAGTACTAGTTCAGATACGCAGTATTTT.

This clone was recorded once. The J gene is TRBJ2-3, the V gene TRBV10-1, with D unresolved. The CDR3 sequence is 12 residues long. Germline values: CDR1 WNHNN, CDR2 SYGVQD (reference sequence). V lost 2 bases and J lost 2, with 2 bases in between. CDR3 sequence (DNA): TGCGCCAGCAGTGAGCTCACAGATACGCAGTATTTT. It encodes CASSELTDTQYF.

The chain employs TRBV6-1 and TRBJ2-3; no reliable D call. The germline V gene encodes CDR1 MNHNS and CDR2 SASEGT. The CDR3 has 16 residues. V gave up 4 bases and J gave up 3 bases, with 17 bases separating them. For the CDR3, the DNA is TGTGCCAGCAGTGGACCCCTAGATCCTATTACAGATACGCAGTATTTT. It encodes CASSGPLDPITDTQYF.

The chain's CDR3 is CASSAHDRHEQYF. In nucleotides, the CDR3 is TGTGCCAGCAGTGCGCATGATAGGCACGAGCAGTACTTC. The chain employs TRBV28 and TRBJ2-7; D ambiguous. V was cut by 5 bases and J by 5 bases, with 13 bases left in between. The CDR3 sequence is 13 residues long. Germline-derived CDR1 and CDR2 are MDHEN and SYDVKM.

V usage is TRBV2 and J usage is TRBJ1-1; 7 bases map to TRBD1. The CDR3 spans 15 residues. The ends lost 4 bases at V and 1 base at J; junction bases unmatched: 6. CDR1 SNHLY and CDR2 FYNNEI come from the germline V gene. The CDR3 DNA sequence: TGTGCCAGCAGTGTTGACAGGGCGAAGAACACTGAAGCTTTCTTT. This gives the protein CASSVDRAKNTEAFF. Filled out from reference TRBV2 and TRBJ1-1, the complete variable domain reads EPEVTQTPSHQVTQMGQEVILRCVPISNHLYFYWYRQILGQKVEFLVSFYNNEISEKSEIFDDQFSVERPDGSNFTLKIRSTKLEDSAMYFCASSVDRAKNTEAFFGQGTRLTVV.

The rearrangement joins TRBV28 to TRBJ2-1, with D perhaps matching TRBD2 (8 bases). Germline-derived CDR1 and CDR2 are MDHEN and SYDVKM. V lost 7 bases and J lost 0, with 25 bases in between. The CDR3 runs to 19 residues. CDR3 in amino acids: CASNPYRGSGKYSYNEQFF. CDR3 DNA: TGTGCCAGCAATCCATACAGGGGTAGCGGGAAGTACTCCTACAATGAGCAGTTCTTC.

The gene calls are TRBV6-1 and TRBJ2-2; TRBD2 matches at 9 bases. The ends lost 1 base at V and 5 bases at J; junction bases unmatched: 5. The CDR3 has 16 amino acids. Per the germline V gene, CDR1 is MNHNS and CDR2 is SASEGT. CDR3 in DNA: TGTGCCAGCAGTGAAGTGGCGGGAGGGGGGACCGGGGAGCTGTTTTTT. This sequence encodes CASSEVAGGGTGELFF.

V is TRBV19 and J is TRBJ1-1; no firm D call. The CDR3 length is 16 residues. The germline V gene has CDR1 LNHDA and CDR2 SQIVND (reference sequence). V lost 9 bases and J lost 0, with 20 bases in between. The CDR3 here is CASGVLGSGVNTEAFF. The CDR3 DNA sequence: TGTGCCAGCGGAGTGTTAGGGAGCGGGGTGAACACTGAAGCTTTCTTT.

J is TRBJ1-1 and V is TRBV19, with TRBD1 matching over 7 bases. The CDR3 has 14 amino acids. CDR1 and CDR2 (germline): LNHDA, SQIVND (reference sequence). After removal of 6 bases from V and 2 bases from J, the junction contained 6 bases not matched to a gene. The CDR3 DNA follows: TGTGCCAGTAGCCTACAGGGGTACAACACTGAAGCTTTCTTT. Protein product: CASSLQGYNTEAFF.

The gene calls are TRBV15 and TRBJ2-2; 9 bases are a match to TRBD2. The germline CDR1 and CDR2 sequences are LNHNV and YYDKDF (reference sequence). The CDR3 totals 19 residues. V was pared by 8 bases and J by 6 bases, with 22 bases of the junction left unmatched. The CDR3 sequence is CATRPSPLAGLARAGELFF. Written as DNA, the CDR3 is TGTGCCACCCGCCCCTCACCTTTAGCGGGACTAGCCCGAGCCGGGGAGCTGTTTTTT.

This clone was detected only a few times. The genes are TRBV5-1 and TRBJ2-7, with D perhaps assigned TRBD1 or TRBD2 (5 bases each). The germline V gene has CDR1 SGHRS and CDR2 YFSETQ. CDR3 length equals 14 residues. V lost 0 bases, J lost 3 bases, and 10 bases lay in between. The CDR3 is CASSLVGESYEQYF. The DNA for the CDR3 is TGCGCCAGCAGCTTGGTGGGGGAGAGCTACGAGCAGTACTTC.

This sequence joins TRBV30 and TRBJ2-3, with D uncertain. Germline loops: CDR1 GTSNPN, CDR2 SVGIG (reference sequence). Trimming stripped 1 base from V and 4 bases from J, with 12 bases between. CDR3 size: 14 residues. CDR3 DNA sequence: TGTGCCTGGAGTGGAAGCGCCGGCGCAGATACGCAGTATTTT. Encoded protein: CAWSGSAGADTQYF.

The chain carries TRBV4-2 and TRBJ2-3; D is ambiguous. Per germline, CDR1 LGHNA and CDR2 YNFKEQ. The V end lost 5 bases, the J end lost 2 bases, and 11 bases lay between the germline ends. The CDR3 loop spans 14 amino acids. For the CDR3, the DNA is TGTGCCAGCAGCTCAGGAGAGCCCACAGATACGCAGTATTTT. It specifies CASSSGEPTDTQYF.

The chain uses TRBV30 and TRBJ1-5; D is perhaps TRBD1 (6 bases). From germline, CDR1 is GTSNPN and CDR2 SVGIG (reference sequence). The CDR3 is 13 amino acids. V lost 5 bases, J lost 5 bases, and 13 bases lay in between. CDR3 protein: CAWAGAGDQPQHF. In DNA form, the CDR3 reads TGTGCCTGGGCGGGGGCTGGGGATCAGCCCCAGCATTTT.

This clone has only a few counts. The chain recombines TRBV1 with TRBJ2-3; no check of the table's D call, TRBD1, against the DNA was made. TRBV1 is a listed pseudogene. This CDR3 comprises 16 residues. CDR3 DNA sequence: TGCACCAGCGACCCCCCACCGGGACAGGGGTCAGATACGCAGTATTTT. Translation: CTSDPPPGQGSDTQYF.

In its sample, this clone was seen once. The chain carries TRBV6-1 and TRBJ2-1; no firm D call. CDR3 length: 12 residues. The V and J ends lost 6 bases and 12 bases respectively, with 15 bases between them. The germline V gene encodes CDR1 MNHNS and CDR2 SASEGT. DNA for the CDR3: TGTGCCAGCAGGGTGACGCGCGAGAGGCAGTTCTTC. This sequence encodes CASRVTRERQFF.

This clone was found a few times. V is TRBV19 and J is TRBJ2-7; TRBD2 is a possible D gene (5 bases). In germline, CDR1 is LNHDA, CDR2 SQIVND (reference sequence). Trimming removed 0 bases at V and 0 bases at J, with 9 bases between. The CDR3 totals 15 residues. The CDR3 is CASSIEYSASYEQYF. CDR3 bases: TGTGCCAGTAGTATAGAGTATAGCGCCTCCTACGAGCAGTACTTC.